These T cell receptor beta chains were read from a single sample in a study of identical twins. TCRdb fed the 5' RACE reads into MiXCR, producing one record per CDR3 protein. The data contain about 530,000 distinct CDR3 sequences, 12% to 15% of them singletons. The data also belong to a second study, concerning yellow fever vaccine responses in identical twins.

Sequencing input: CD4+ T cells sorted from blood. The receptors come from a woman aged 18-30 years in good health. Both conserved end residues are part of each CDR3. The order of the fields is V gene, clone size, J gene, D gene, CDR3 DNA, CDR3 protein. A D gene is named only where the DNA matches it firmly. Size is omitted from some rows. Given values are once, few, many or a class for expanded clones.

>TRBV20-1|few|TRBJ2-2|TRBD1
TGCAGTGCAGGAAAAGACAGGGGGCTTGGGGAGCTGTTTTTT
CSAGKDRGLGELFF
>TRBV12-3/TRBV12-4|many|TRBJ2-2|TRBD1
TGTGCCAGCAGTTTAGCGTTAGGGGGCATCACCGGGGAGCTGTTTTTT
CASSLALGGITGELFF
>TRBV5-4|few|TRBJ1-1|-
TGTGCCAGCAGATCCGAAGGGGGGCCATACACTGAAGCTTTCTTT
CASRSEGGPYTEAFF
>TRBV11-2|few|TRBJ1-6|-
TGTGCCAGCAGCCAGGGGACCTATTCACCCCTCCACTTT
CASSQGTYSPLHF
>TRBV6-5|few|TRBJ1-4|-
TGTGCCAGCAGTTACGTGGGATCAACTAATGAAAAACTGTTTTTT
CASSYVGSTNEKLFF
>TRBV10-3|few|TRBJ1-2|TRBD1
TGTGCCATCAGTGAGTCCGGGACAGCCTATGGCTACACCTTC
CAISESGTAYGYTF
>TRBV7-3|few|TRBJ2-7|-
TGTGCCAGCAGCTCCCTCCCTTTCCGGGAGCAGTACTTC
CASSSLPFREQYF
>TRBV6-5|-|TRBJ2-2|TRBD2
TGTGCCAGCCGTTTTAGCGGGAGTGCCGGGGAGCTGTTTTTT
CASRFSGSAGELFF
>TRBV6-2/TRBV6-3|-|TRBJ2-7|-
TGTGCCAGCAGTTACGGACAGACCTACGAGCAGTACTTC
CASSYGQTYEQYF
>TRBV5-8|few|TRBJ1-2|-
TGTGCCAGCAGCTTGGATCTTAAGTATGGCTACACCTTC
CASSLDLKYGYTF
>TRBV6-1|-|TRBJ2-1|TRBD2
TGTGCCAGCATCCCCGGGACTAGCGGGGGTCACAATGAGCAGTTCTTC
CASIPGTSGGHNEQFF
>TRBV10-3|-|TRBJ2-7|-
TGTGCCATCAGTGAGCCGGCAGGAGACTCCTACGAGCAGTACTTC
CAISEPAGDSYEQYF
>TRBV20-1|-|TRBJ2-5|-
TGCAGTGCTAGAGACGGACAGACACTCCAAGAGACCCAGTACTTC
CSARDGQTLQETQYF
>TRBV27|-|TRBJ1-4|-
TGTGCCAGCAGTTTCGGCCAGTTCGGTGAAAAACTGTTTTTT
CASSFGQFGEKLFF
>TRBV2|-|TRBJ2-2|-
TGTGCCAGCACCAGCGAGAACACCGGGGAGCTGTTTTTT
CASTSENTGELFF
>TRBV7-2|many|TRBJ1-2|TRBD1
TGTGCCAGCAGCCGGGACAGGAACTATGGCTACACCTTC
CASSRDRNYGYTF
>TRBV6-1|-|TRBJ1-3|TRBD1
TGTGCCAGCAAAAAAACAGGGGGCTCACGGAACACCATATATTTT
CASKKTGGSRNTIYF
>TRBV27|-|TRBJ1-4|-
TGTGCCACCAGGGGACGGATAAATGAAAAACTGTTTTTT
CATRGRINEKLFF
>TRBV20-1|few|TRBJ2-1|-
TGCAGTGCTCTGGGGAATGAGCAGTTCTTC
CSALGNEQFF
>TRBV5-1|-|TRBJ1-2|-
TGCGCCAGCAGCCCTGAGGGGGAATATGGCTACACCTTC
CASSPEGEYGYTF
>TRBV20-1|few|TRBJ2-3|TRBD2
TGCAGTCCTAGCGGGGGGACAGATACGCAGTATTTT
CSPSGGTDTQYF
>TRBV29-1|-|TRBJ2-3|TRBD2
TGCAGCGTTGACCGAGGACTAGCGGGATCGACAGATACGCAGTATTTT
CSVDRGLAGSTDTQYF
>TRBV5-6|-|TRBJ2-5|-
TGTGCCAGCCTCATCCGGGTTGCGGGGCAAGAGACCCAGTACTTC
CASLIRVAGQETQYF
>TRBV5-5|few|TRBJ2-7|-
TGTGCCAGCAGCCTACGACTAATAGTAGGCGAGCAGTACTTC
CASSLRLIVGEQYF
>TRBV4-1|-|TRBJ2-5|-
TGCGCCAGCAGCCAACCCCGGGGAGTGGAGACCCAGTACTTC
CASSQPRGVETQYF
>TRBV7-2|-|TRBJ2-2|-
TGTGCCAGCAGCGTGACCGGGACAATTAACACCGGGGAGCTGTTTTTT
CASSVTGTINTGELFF
>TRBV14|few|TRBJ2-2|-
TGTGCCAGCAGCCAAGTAATTGGCATCGGGGAGCTGTTTTTT
CASSQVIGIGELFF
>TRBV10-3|few|TRBJ2-1|-
TGTGCCATCAGTGAACGGACGAATGAGCAGTTCTTC
CAISERTNEQFF
>TRBV15|-|TRBJ2-2|TRBD1
TGTGCCACCAGCAGAGATTGGGACAGGGGAGGAACCGGGGAGCTGTTTTTT
CATSRDWDRGGTGELFF
>TRBV2|-|TRBJ2-1|-
TGTGCCAGCAGTGAAGGTGGGAAGGGGCAGTTCTTC
CASSEGGKGQFF
>TRBV6-5|few|TRBJ1-6|TRBD1
TGTGCCAGCAGTCACGGGACAGGGGGCCCGCCCCTCCACTTT
CASSHGTGGPPLHF
>TRBV4-1|few|TRBJ1-1|-
TGCGCCAGCAGCCAGAAGCTGACAGGGAACACTGAAGCTTTCTTT
CASSQKLTGNTEAFF
>TRBV20-1|few|TRBJ1-1|TRBD1
TGCAGTTCCAGGGGACAGGTCGGAGAAGCTTTCTTT
CSSRGQVGEAFF
>TRBV20-1|-|TRBJ2-6|-
TGCAGTGCTAGACAGGGGGGAAAGGCTGGGGCCAACGTCCTGACTTTC
CSARQGGKAGANVLTF
>TRBV19|few|TRBJ2-6|-
TGTGCCAGTACCGTGTGGTTTGGGGCCAACGTCCTGACTTTC
CASTVWFGANVLTF
>TRBV20-1|-|TRBJ2-5|TRBD2
TGCAGTGCTAGGCCTCTAGCGGGGAACCAAGAGACCCAGTACTTC
CSARPLAGNQETQYF
>TRBV20-1|few|TRBJ2-2|TRBD2
TGCAGTGCTTACGGGACTAGCGGGGGCGGCGGGGAGCTGTTTTTT
CSAYGTSGGGGELFF
>TRBV12-3/TRBV12-4|many|TRBJ2-2|-
TGTGCCAGCAGTTGGGGATATAGAGCGGGTCCCGGGGAGCTGTTTTTT
CASSWGYRAGPGELFF
>TRBV7-9|many|TRBJ2-2|-
TGTGCCAGCGGGACATCAAACACCGGGGAGCTGTTTTTT
CASGTSNTGELFF
>TRBV20-1|-|TRBJ1-2|-
TGCAGTGCTATTTTGAACAGTAGAGGAGGGACCGGCACCTTC
CSAILNSRGGTGTF
>TRBV5-6|few|TRBJ2-3|-
TGTGCCAGCAGCTTGGTTAAGGCGAGCCTTACGATCACAGATACGCAGTATTTT
CASSLVKASLTITDTQYF
>TRBV6-2/TRBV6-3|few|TRBJ2-1|TRBD2
TGTGCCAGCAGTTACTCGGACCTTAGCGGGAGGTGGTCCTACAATGAGCAGTTCTTC
CASSYSDLSGRWSYNEQFF
>TRBV12-3/TRBV12-4|few|TRBJ2-1|TRBD2
TGTGCCAGCAGTCCCAGCGGGAGCGTTTACAATGAGCAGTTCTTC
CASSPSGSVYNEQFF
>TRBV7-9|few|TRBJ2-7|-
TGTGCCAGCAGCCCCCGGAACAGTTTCGGGGAGCAGTACTTC
CASSPRNSFGEQYF
>TRBV5-1|-|TRBJ2-1|TRBD2
TGCGCCAGCAGCTTGCCCCTAGCGGGGGGGAGCTCCTACAATGAGCAGTTCTTC
CASSLPLAGGSSYNEQFF
>TRBV11-3|few|TRBJ2-1|-
TGTGCCAGCACCACTGGGCTAGTTAGCCTTCGGGATGAGCAGTTCTTC
CASTTGLVSLRDEQFF
>TRBV11-2|-|TRBJ2-7|-
TGTGCCAGCACTAAAGCTGCGGTGCGCTACGAGCAGTACTTC
CASTKAAVRYEQYF
>TRBV10-3|-|TRBJ2-2|-
TGTGCCACCAACCAGGGGTCTAGCCTGAACGGGGAGCTGTTTTTT
CATNQGSSLNGELFF
>TRBV9|many|TRBJ2-1|-
TGTGCCAGCAGCTCCAGCTCCACTCCATCCTACAATGAGCAGTTCTTC
CASSSSSTPSYNEQFF
>TRBV7-9|-|TRBJ1-3|-
TGTGCCAGCAGCTTAGAGGCCTCCACCATATATTTT
CASSLEASTIYF
>TRBV4-1|-|TRBJ2-3|-
TGCGCCAGCAGCCGCGCGGGTCCACCGACAGATACGCAGTATTTT
CASSRAGPPTDTQYF
>TRBV15|few|TRBJ1-4|-
TGTGCCACCAGCAGAGATGGCAGGATGGGTGAAAAACTGTTTTTT
CATSRDGRMGEKLFF
>TRBV5-1|many|TRBJ2-3|TRBD1
TGCGCCAGCAGCCCGGGACAGACCACAGATACGCAGTATTTT
CASSPGQTTDTQYF